These T cell receptor beta chains were read from a single sample in a study of T cells after yellow fever vaccination. Each CDR3 protein gets one entry after TCRdb re-called the 5' RACE reads with MiXCR. The sample consists of 160,000 or so distinct CDR3 sequences, more than 5.5% of them appearing once. Material: CD4+ T cells sorted from PBMCs, obtained less than 6 days after the first yellow fever vaccination. These receptors originate from a man between 18 and 29 years old who received the YFV17D yellow fever vaccine. CDR3s include the opening cysteine and the closing phenylalanine or tryptophan. Each record gives: clone size, J gene, D gene, V gene, CDR3 protein, CDR3 DNA. The D gene is left open where the match is weak. Rows give clone size only sometimes, using once, few, many, or a class for an expanded clone.

size: .; J: TRBJ2-3; D: TRBD2; V: TRBV5-1; CDR3: CASSLPGGTDTQYF; DNA: TGCGCCAGCAGCTTGCCGGGGGGGACAGATACGCAGTATTTT
size: many; J: TRBJ1-5; D: TRBD1; V: TRBV6-2/TRBV6-3; CDR3: CASRLRQGTGQPQHF; DNA: TGTGCCAGCAGACTTCGACAGGGAACAGGTCAGCCCCAGCATTTT
size: few; J: TRBJ2-5; D: .; V: TRBV6-1; CDR3: CASSRDPGTPETQYF; DNA: TGTGCCAGCAGCCGAGACCCCGGGACACCAGAGACCCAGTACTTC
size: .; J: TRBJ2-1; D: .; V: TRBV3-1; CDR3: CACCQAGPQFF; DNA: TGTGCCTGCTGCCAAGCCGGGCCGCAGTTCTTC
size: many; J: TRBJ2-1; D: .; V: TRBV5-1; CDR3: CASRGWGDNEQFF; DNA: TGCGCCAGCCGCGGCTGGGGTGACAATGAGCAGTTCTTC
size: few; J: TRBJ2-2; D: .; V: TRBV20-1; CDR3: CSAWQGYTGELFF; DNA: TGCAGTGCCTGGCAGGGGTACACCGGGGAGCTGTTTTTT
size: many; J: TRBJ2-1; D: .; V: TRBV6-2/TRBV6-3; CDR3: CASKGSSYNEQFF; DNA: TGTGCCAGCAAGGGGTCAAGCTACAATGAGCAGTTCTTC
size: few; J: TRBJ2-3; D: TRBD2; V: TRBV7-2; CDR3: CASLEVAGSSTDTQYF; DNA: TGTGCCAGCTTGGAAGTAGCGGGGTCCAGCACAGATACGCAGTATTTT
size: .; J: TRBJ1-6; D: .; V: TRBV29-1; CDR3: CSVRPHSPLHF; DNA: TGCAGCGTCCGCCCCCATTCACCCCTCCACTTT
size: many; J: TRBJ2-7; D: .; V: TRBV6-5; CDR3: CASSYLTGRGEQYF; DNA: TGTGCCAGCAGTTACCTTACAGGGCGAGGCGAGCAGTACTTC
size: .; J: TRBJ2-2; D: .; V: TRBV30; CDR3: CAWSGSGELFF; DNA: TGTGCCTGGAGTGGGTCCGGGGAGCTGTTTTTT
size: many; J: TRBJ2-3; D: TRBD1; V: TRBV5-1; CDR3: CASSFGQDTDTQYF; DNA: TGCGCCAGCAGCTTTGGACAGGACACAGATACGCAGTATTTT
size: few; J: TRBJ2-1; D: TRBD2; V: TRBV20-1; CDR3: CSASRRPTYSSGGAINEQFF; DNA: TGCAGTGCTAGCCGACGACCTACTTATTCTAGCGGGGGGGCAATAAATGAGCAGTTCTTC
size: few; J: TRBJ1-2; D: TRBD1; V: TRBV18; CDR3: CASSRDREAYGYTF; DNA: TGTGCCAGCTCACGGGACAGGGAGGCCTATGGCTACACCTTC
size: many; J: TRBJ2-3; D: TRBD2; V: TRBV2; CDR3: CASTRGLAGGDPTDTQYF; DNA: TGTGCCAGCACCCGAGGACTAGCGGGGGGGGATCCCACAGATACGCAGTATTTT
size: many; J: TRBJ2-1; D: .; V: TRBV24-1; CDR3: CATSPGDYNEQFF; DNA: TGTGCCACCAGCCCTGGGGACTACAATGAGCAGTTCTTC
size: many; J: TRBJ2-3; D: .; V: TRBV6-5; CDR3: CASGSYTQYF; DNA: TGTGCCAGCGGAAGCTATACGCAGTATTTT
size: few; J: TRBJ2-5; D: .; V: TRBV9; CDR3: CASSADRGQETQYF; DNA: TGTGCCAGCAGCGCCGACCGGGGCCAAGAGACCCAGTACTTC
size: many; J: TRBJ2-5; D: TRBD2; V: TRBV7-2; CDR3: CASSLAASGVQETQYF; DNA: TGTGCCAGCAGCTTAGCGGCTAGCGGGGTCCAAGAGACCCAGTACTTC
size: many; J: TRBJ2-3; D: TRBD2; V: TRBV20-1; CDR3: CSALALAGGTDTQYF; DNA: TGCAGTGCCCTGGCGCTAGCGGGGGGGACAGATACGCAGTATTTT
size: few; J: TRBJ1-2; D: TRBD1; V: TRBV5-1; CDR3: CASSLGRTGYGYTF; DNA: TGCGCCAGCAGCTTGGGACGGACAGGTTATGGCTACACCTTC
size: many; J: TRBJ1-5; D: .; V: TRBV7-2; CDR3: CASSSDYNQPQHF; DNA: TGTGCCAGCAGCTCGGACTACAATCAGCCCCAGCATTTT
size: few; J: TRBJ1-2; D: TRBD1; V: TRBV6-2/TRBV6-3; CDR3: CASSPGQGVYGYTF; DNA: TGTGCCAGCAGTCCGGGACAGGGGGTCTATGGCTACACCTTC
size: few; J: TRBJ1-1; D: .; V: TRBV5-4; CDR3: CASSLDPSRGGTEAFF; DNA: TGTGCCAGCAGCTTGGATCCTTCCAGGGGTGGAACTGAAGCTTTCTTT
size: few; J: TRBJ2-1; D: .; V: TRBV28; CDR3: CASRRAGVGVNEQFF; DNA: TGTGCCAGCAGAAGAGCGGGCGTGGGGGTGAATGAGCAGTTCTTC
size: many; J: TRBJ1-5; D: .; V: TRBV6-2/TRBV6-3; CDR3: CASSWTAFNQPQHF; DNA: TGTGCCAGCAGTTGGACAGCTTTCAATCAGCCCCAGCATTTT
size: .; J: TRBJ2-3; D: .; V: TRBV6-5; CDR3: CASSSGGVDTQYF; DNA: TGTGCCAGCAGTTCCGGGGGAGTAGATACGCAGTATTTT
size: few; J: TRBJ2-7; D: .; V: TRBV20-1; CDR3: CSADGAGLYEQYF; DNA: TGCAGTGCGGACGGTGCGGGACTCTACGAGCAGTACTTC
size: .; J: TRBJ2-2; D: .; V: TRBV7-9; CDR3: CASSSLRGDNTGELFF; DNA: TGTGCCAGCAGCTCGTTGAGGGGCGATAACACCGGGGAGCTGTTTTTT
size: .; J: TRBJ2-2; D: .; V: TRBV18; CDR3: CASSLQENTNTGELFF; DNA: TGTGCCAGCTCGCTCCAGGAGAATACGAACACCGGGGAGCTGTTTTTT
size: many; J: TRBJ1-5; D: .; V: TRBV7-3; CDR3: CASSLEAGYSNQPQHF; DNA: TGTGCCAGCAGCTTAGAGGCAGGGTATAGCAATCAGCCCCAGCATTTT
size: .; J: TRBJ1-5; D: .; V: TRBV10-3; CDR3: CAISESSHQPQHF; DNA: TGTGCCATCAGTGAATCCTCCCATCAGCCCCAGCATTTT
size: .; J: TRBJ2-3; D: .; V: TRBV28; CDR3: CASSLKTTDTQYF; DNA: TGTGCCAGCAGTTTAAAGACTACAGATACGCAGTATTTT
size: few; J: TRBJ2-2; D: TRBD1; V: TRBV7-9; CDR3: CASSRDSMNTGELFF; DNA: TGTGCCAGCAGTCGGGACAGCATGAACACCGGGGAGCTGTTTTTT
size: .; J: TRBJ2-5; D: TRBD2; V: TRBV12-3/TRBV12-4; CDR3: CASSIQRGGGQETQYF; DNA: TGTGCCAGCAGTATACAGCGGGGGGGGGGACAAGAGACCCAGTACTTC
size: many; J: TRBJ2-3; D: .; V: TRBV7-2; CDR3: CASSWLRDTQYF; DNA: TGTGCCAGCAGCTGGCTTAGGGATACGCAGTATTTT
size: few; J: TRBJ2-1; D: TRBD2; V: TRBV5-1; CDR3: CASSMAASGNEQFF; DNA: TGCGCCAGCAGCATGGCGGCTAGCGGCAATGAGCAGTTCTTC
size: many; J: TRBJ2-3; D: .; V: TRBV7-9; CDR3: CASSFGQPSTDTQYF; DNA: TGTGCCAGCAGCTTCGGACAGCCTAGCACAGATACGCAGTATTTT
size: many; J: TRBJ2-1; D: TRBD2; V: TRBV6-4; CDR3: CASSPLRRLAGFSPVKSYNEQFF; DNA: TGTGCCAGCAGTCCGCTTCGGAGACTAGCGGGGTTTTCCCCTGTAAAATCCTACAATGAGCAGTTCTTC